These 32 T cell receptor beta chains were sequenced from one sample in a study of T cells in localized non-small cell lung cancer. TCRdb's table, derived via immunoSEQ multiplex PCR, lists solely in-frame clones and lacks some. Of about 74,000 clones in the sample, roughly 83% were seen once. This specimen consisted of peripheral blood, obtained before any cancer treatment. Every receptor here comes from a female donor over 55 with stage I lung adenocarcinoma.

This clone has just one count. The rearrangement uses TRBV14 and TRBJ2-4; D remains ambiguous. V lost 1 base and J lost 9, with 16 bases in between. CDR3 length: 15 amino acids. CDR1 is SGHDN and CDR2 is FVKESK in the germline V gene. CDR3 region: CASSQAGQSRLIQYF. The CDR3 DNA reads TGTGCCAGCAGCCAAGCCGGCCAAAGCAGGCTCATTCAGTACTTC.

This chain connects TRBV21-1 to TRBJ1-4. TRBV21-1 is deemed a pseudogene. The CDR3 has 13 amino acids. The CDR3 sequence: CARRTKPDEKLFF. In DNA form, the CDR3 reads TGTGCCAGAAGGACTAAACCTGATGAAAAACTGTTTTTT.

V and J are TRBV28 and TRBJ2-5; 9 positions match TRBD1. V dropped 3 bases and J dropped 5; count of bases not matched to a gene: 10. This CDR3 is built from 16 residues. Germline V lookup: CDR1 MDHEN, CDR2 SYDVKM. The CDR3 reads CASSFGTGIIKETQYF. CDR3 DNA: TGTGCCAGCAGTTTTGGGACAGGGATAATTAAGGAGACCCAGTACTTC.

This clone was seen a few times. The chain employs TRBV7-3 and TRBJ1-4, with unresolved D. The germline CDR1 and CDR2 sequences are SGHTA and FQGTGA. The CDR3 contains 13 residues. V was pared by 4 bases and J by 4 bases, with 7 bases between. CDR3 in amino acids: CASSSLNNEKLFF. The CDR3 DNA is TGTGCCAGCAGCTCCCTAAATAATGAAAAACTGTTTTTT.

The rearrangement uses TRBV4-2 and TRBJ2-1; possibly TRBD1 for D (6 bases). Germline V gene lookup returns CDR1 LGHNA and CDR2 YNFKEQ. V lost 6 bases to trimming and J lost 0 bases, with 15 bases between them. This CDR3 contains 16 residues. CDR3 residues: CASRAGGQSSYNEQFF. The CDR3 nucleotides are TGTGCCAGCAGGGCTGGGGGCCAAAGCTCCTACAATGAGCAGTTCTTC.

The V and J genes are TRBV15 and TRBJ2-2; D gene ambiguous. The length of the CDR3 is 14 residues. Germline values: CDR1 LNHNV, CDR2 YYDKDF (reference sequence). Trimming removed 5 bases from V and 5 bases from J, with 12 bases in between. The CDR3 region has the DNA TGTGCCACCAGCCAGGTGGTCTTAACCGGGGAGCTGTTTTTT. Amino acid sequence: CATSQVVLTGELFF. Complete variable domain (other parts from reference TRBV15 and TRBJ2-2): DAMVIQNPRYQVTQFGKPVTLSCSQTLNHNVMYWYQQKSSQAPKLLFHYYDKDFNNEADTPDNFQSRRPNTSFCFLDIRSPGLGDTAMYLCATSQVVLTGELFFGEGSRLTVL.

The CDR3 loop reads CASSLTGSGNQPQHF. The CDR3 region has the DNA TGTGCCAGCAGCTTAACGGGCTCCGGCAATCAGCCCCAGCATTTT. V and J are TRBV5-6 and TRBJ1-5; D gene unclear. The V end lost 2 bases, the J end lost 2 bases, and 11 bases lay between the germline ends. Germline V gene lookup returns CDR1 SGHDT and CDR2 YYEEEE. This CDR3 spans 15 amino acids.

This chain links TRBV9 with TRBJ1-3, with a tentative D call TRBD1 (5 bases). Trimming removed 3 bases at V and 0 bases at J, with 13 bases between. Germline V CDR1 and CDR2: SGDLS, YYNGEE. This CDR3 region has 16 residues. The CDR3 sequence: CASSASGADSGNTIYF. Here the CDR3 DNA reads TGTGCCAGCAGCGCAAGCGGGGCCGACTCTGGAAACACCATATATTTT.

The chain links TRBV19 to TRBJ2-3; no firm D call. The V end lost 7 bases, the J end lost 5 bases, and 10 bases lay between the germline ends. Germline V gene data show CDR1 as LNHDA and CDR2 as SQIVND (reference sequence). The CDR3 contains 12 residues. CDR3 nucleotide sequence: TGTGCCAGTACAAAATGGGGAGATACGCAGTATTTT. Translated, it gives CASTKWGDTQYF.

V gene TRBV19 combines with J gene TRBJ2-1; 9 positions match TRBD2. In germline, CDR1 is LNHDA, CDR2 SQIVND (reference sequence). The CDR3 loop spans 17 amino acids. The V and J ends lost 3 bases and 4 bases, in that order; junction bases with no gene match: 10. The CDR3 DNA follows: TGTGCCAGTAGTATCCAGCGGGGGGCCCCTTCTTACAATGAGCAGTTCTTC. Its translation is CASSIQRGAPSYNEQFF.

This rearrangement joins TRBV9 to TRBJ2-3; 8 nucleotides match TRBD2. The germline V gene has CDR1 SGDLS and CDR2 YYNGEE. V was pared by 0 bases and J by 2 bases, with 17 bases of the junction left unmatched. This CDR3 has 20 residues. The CDR3 sequence is CASSVAHLAGGDRHTDTQYF. CDR3 DNA: TGTGCCAGCAGCGTAGCCCACCTAGCGGGTGGGGACCGACACACAGATACGCAGTATTTT.

This clone is a singleton in its sample. The chain employs TRBV9 and TRBJ2-1; possibly TRBD1 for D (6 bases). The CDR3 has 15 residues. Trimming removed 10 bases from V and 9 bases from J, with 26 bases in between. In germline, CDR1 is SGDLS, CDR2 YYNGEE. The CDR3 region has the DNA TGTGCCGGATCTGAGGGGGACCGATTTGGGGGTGAGCAGTTCTTC. This encodes CAGSEGDRFGGEQFF.

The genes are TRBV27 and TRBJ1-2; weak D call: TRBD1 (5 bases). CDR3 length equals 14 residues. Germline V CDR1 and CDR2: MNHEY, SMNVEV (reference sequence). V was clipped by 5 bases and J by 3 bases, with 13 bases between them. The chain's CDR3 is CASSRQGLDYGYTF. The CDR3 DNA follows: TGTGCCAGCAGTAGGCAGGGTCTAGACTATGGCTACACCTTC.

This sequence joins TRBV5-4 and TRBJ2-3; 10 nucleotides agree with TRBD2. Germline CDR1 and CDR2: SGHNT and YYREEE (reference sequence). The CDR3 loop spans 15 amino acids. J gave up 5 bases and V 4 bases, and 7 bases lay outside the gene matches. In nucleotides, the CDR3 is TGTGCCAGCAGCCTAATAGCGGGGGGAAGAGATACGCAGTATTTT. This encodes CASSLIAGGRDTQYF.

This chain connects TRBV7-6 to TRBJ2-3; TRBD2 matches at 7 bases. V lost 1 base and J lost 1; bases outside the gene matches: 8. The CDR3 has 17 residues. Germline V gene data show CDR1 as SGHVS and CDR2 as FNYEAQ. For the CDR3, the DNA is TGTGCCAGCAGCTTAGGGGCTAGCGGCCCTGGCACAGATACGCAGTATTTT. Translating gives CASSLGASGPGTDTQYF. Variable domain in full (rest from reference TRBV7-6 and TRBJ2-3): GAGVSQSPRYKVTKRGQDVALRCDPISGHVSLYWYRQALGQGPEFLTYFNYEAQQDKSGLPNDRFSAERPEGSISTLTIQRTEQRDSAMYRCASSLGASGPGTDTQYFGPGTRLTVL.

This sequence joins TRBV7-3 and TRBJ2-5; D is perhaps TRBD1 (6 bases). Germline loops: CDR1 SGHTA, CDR2 FQGTGA. Deletions cut 2 bases from V and 5 bases from J, with 15 bases between. This CDR3 is built from 15 residues. The CDR3 DNA reads TGTGCCAGCAGCTTAGGGTTGCCAGGGGTTGAGACCCAGTACTTC. Its protein product is CASSLGLPGVETQYF.

The chain employs TRBV6-6 and TRBJ1-5; tentatively, D is TRBD1 (6 bases). Trimming cost V 6 bases and J 6 bases, with 12 bases left between them. The CDR3 length is 13 residues. Germline V CDR1 and CDR2: MNHNY, SVGAGI (reference sequence). The CDR3 DNA reads TGTGCCAGCAGCGGCAGGGGAACTCAGCCCCAGCATTTT. As protein: CASSGRGTQPQHF.

V is TRBV19 and J is TRBJ1-2, with a possible D match to TRBD1 (6 bases). Per germline, CDR1 LNHDA and CDR2 SQIVND (reference sequence). The CDR3 totals 16 residues. Trimming took 5 bases from V and 0 from J, leaving 16 bases between them. The CDR3 loop is CASSGGGRATNYGYTF. The CDR3 DNA sequence: TGTGCCAGTAGTGGGGGGGGCCGGGCCACTAACTATGGCTACACCTTC.

The gene calls are TRBV11-3 and TRBJ2-1; the match to TRBD2 covers 14 bases. This CDR3 comprises 17 residues. The V gene end was trimmed by 1 base and the J gene end by 8 bases; junction bases not matched to a gene: 7. Germline V gene sequence: CDR1 SGHNT, CDR2 YENEEA. CDR3 in amino acids: CASSLGDPGLAGDEQFF. The DNA for the CDR3 is TGTGCCAGCAGCTTAGGAGACCCGGGACTAGCGGGAGATGAGCAGTTCTTC.

The V and J genes are TRBV5-6 and TRBJ2-6; D ambiguous. The germline V gene encodes CDR1 SGHDT and CDR2 YYEEEE. There are 14 residues in the CDR3. V was pared by 4 bases and J by 0 bases, with 5 bases between. CDR3 in amino acids: CASSPNSGANVLTF. In DNA, the CDR3 is TGTGCCAGCAGCCCCAACTCTGGGGCCAACGTCCTGACTTTC.

The rearrangement joins TRBV7-8 to TRBJ1-2, with 9 bases that match TRBD1. After removal of 0 bases from V and 8 bases from J, the junction contained 4 bases not matched to a gene. The CDR3 loop spans 14 amino acids. Germline V gene sequence: CDR1 SGHVS, CDR2 FQNEAQ. The CDR3 DNA reads TGTGCCAGCAGCTTAGCACAGGGGGCGCAAGGCTACACCTTC. Translation gives CASSLAQGAQGYTF.

The genes are TRBV6-1 and TRBJ1-1; D uncertain. Trimming pared 6 bases from V and 0 bases from J, leaving 8 bases between. The CDR3 totals 13 residues. Looked up from germline, CDR1 is MNHNS and CDR2 is SASEGT. CDR3 coding DNA: TGTGCCAGCAGGAGGACGGTGAACACTGAAGCTTTCTTT. It encodes CASRRTVNTEAFF.

The chain links TRBV2 to TRBJ2-6; D unresolved. The V end lost 4 bases, the J end lost 0 bases, and 13 bases lay between the germline ends. This CDR3 has 17 amino acids. CDR1 is SNHLY, CDR2 FYNNEI, per germline. CDR3 amino acids: CASSAQLALSGANVLTF. The DNA for the CDR3 is TGTGCCAGCAGTGCCCAGCTCGCACTCTCTGGGGCCAACGTCCTGACTTTC. Full variable domain (missing parts from reference TRBV2 and TRBJ2-6): EPEVTQTPSHQVTQMGQEVILRCVPISNHLYFYWYRQILGQKVEFLVSFYNNEISEKSEIFDDQFSVERPDGSNFTLKIRSTKLEDSAMYFCASSAQLALSGANVLTFGAGSRLTVL.

The V and J genes are TRBV7-8 and TRBJ2-7; D not resolved. Germline CDR1 reads SGHVS; CDR2 reads FQNEAQ. The CDR3 totals 11 residues. The ends were cut back, 4 bases at V and 7 bases at J, with 8 bases in the middle. Here the CDR3 reads CASSSSGEQYF. The CDR3 nucleotides are TGTGCCAGCAGCTCTTCTGGGGAGCAGTACTTC.

This chain links TRBV29-1 with TRBJ2-7, with TRBD2 identical over 15 bases. V lost 3 bases and J lost 4; bases outside the gene matches: 7. Germline lookup yields CDR1 SQVTM and CDR2 ANQGSEA. The CDR3 totals 16 residues. CDR3 in amino acids: CSVDPGLAGGAYEQYF. The CDR3 DNA reads TGCAGCGTTGACCCGGGACTAGCGGGAGGCGCTTACGAGCAGTACTTC.

The genes are TRBV5-4 and TRBJ2-1, with a possible D match to TRBD1 (5 bases). Trimming shortened V by 0 bases and J by 8 bases, and 15 bases separated the two germline ends. The CDR3 runs 15 residues. Germline CDR1 reads SGHNT; CDR2 reads YYREEE (reference sequence). CDR3 region: CASSLGGKRGDEQFF. The CDR3 nucleotides read TGTGCCAGCAGCTTGGGTGGAAAAAGGGGTGATGAGCAGTTCTTC.

The chain uses TRBV28 and TRBJ2-7; D could derive from TRBD1 or TRBD2 (5 bases each). This CDR3 is built from 14 residues. The V and J ends lost 7 bases and 7 bases respectively, with 20 bases between them. CDR1 and CDR2 from the germline V gene are MDHEN and SYDVKM. CDR3 residues: CASTRRDQDWEQYF. The CDR3, as DNA: TGTGCCAGCACCAGACGGGACCAGGATTGGGAGCAGTACTTC.

This clone has more than one count but fewer than ten. The rearrangement links TRBV28 to TRBJ1-1; weak D call: TRBD1 (6 bases). V was trimmed by 4 bases and J by 6 bases, leaving 18 bases between them. The CDR3 is made up of 15 amino acids. Germline V lookup: CDR1 MDHEN, CDR2 SYDVKM. The CDR3 sequence: CASSCSGGGCAEAFF. In DNA, the CDR3 is TGTGCCAGCAGTTGTAGTGGAGGGGGATGCGCTGAAGCTTTCTTT.

V gene TRBV9 combines with J gene TRBJ1-4; 9 bases match TRBD1. With V trimmed by 3 bases and J by 2 bases, 2 bases remained unmatched. CDR1 is SGDLS and CDR2 is YYNGEE in the germline V gene. This CDR3 has 15 amino acids. For the CDR3, the DNA is TGTGCCAGCAGCGGAGGACAGGGGACTAATGAAAAACTGTTTTTT. Encoded protein: CASSGGQGTNEKLFF.

This clone was picked up a small number of times. This chain links TRBV9 with TRBJ1-2, with 10 bases aligning to TRBD1. The germline V gene encodes CDR1 SGDLS and CDR2 YYNGEE. This CDR3 comprises 15 residues. V shed 2 bases, J shed 3 bases, and the junction held 4 bases outside the gene matches. CDR3 in amino acids: CASSVGTGDYYGYTF. The CDR3 DNA sequence: TGTGCCAGCAGCGTGGGGACAGGGGACTACTATGGCTACACCTTC.

This clone has more than one count but fewer than ten. The chain is built from TRBV6-6 and TRBJ2-7; D call uncertain. This CDR3 comprises 13 residues. CDR1 and CDR2 (germline): MNHNY, SVGAGI (reference sequence). The germline V and J ends were trimmed by 2 bases and 0 bases, with 5 bases remaining between them. DNA of the CDR3: TGTGCCAGCAGTTACAGTCCCTCCTACGAGCAGTACTTC. Its translation is CASSYSPSYEQYF.

The chain has TRBV7-9 and TRBJ2-5, with 9 positions matching TRBD2. This CDR3 spans 13 amino acids. The germline gives CDR1 SEHNR, CDR2 FQNEAQ (reference sequence). After removal of 4 bases from V and 5 bases from J, the junction contained 2 bases not matched to a gene. This chain's CDR3 is CASSSGLAETQYF. In DNA, the CDR3 is TGTGCCAGCAGCTCAGGACTAGCGGAGACCCAGTACTTC.